The T cell receptor beta chain described here comes from a study of cytomegalovirus exposure and HLA in healthy donors. The study's findings and limits: An analysis was carried out later, and it reportedly showed fewer N-insertions in an Asian-associated ancestry cluster than the approximately 710-donor mean. As a later analysis showed, a missense DCLRE1C variant was linked to trimming of TCR beta V- and J-genes.

About this clone: Its antigen is unknown.

PCR used 60 Vbeta primers and 13 Jbeta primers. This table comes from immunoSEQ multiplex PCR, and its TCRdb copy is limited to in-frame clones, with some not included. The sample records 90,000 to 150,000 clones, roughly 78% being singletons. CDR3 length equals 14 residues. Germline V gives CDR1 MNHEY, CDR2 SVGAGI. V dropped 3 bases and J dropped 1 base, with 9 bases sitting between them. The sample consisted of PBMCs. The receptor's source is a woman in her twenties or thirties in good health and CMV-seropositive. The V and J genes are TRBV6-5 and TRBJ1-2; no firm D call. The CDR3: CASSYPGVNYGYTF. CDR3 nucleotide sequence: TGTGCCAGCAGTTATCCCGGGGTTAACTATGGCTACACCTTC.